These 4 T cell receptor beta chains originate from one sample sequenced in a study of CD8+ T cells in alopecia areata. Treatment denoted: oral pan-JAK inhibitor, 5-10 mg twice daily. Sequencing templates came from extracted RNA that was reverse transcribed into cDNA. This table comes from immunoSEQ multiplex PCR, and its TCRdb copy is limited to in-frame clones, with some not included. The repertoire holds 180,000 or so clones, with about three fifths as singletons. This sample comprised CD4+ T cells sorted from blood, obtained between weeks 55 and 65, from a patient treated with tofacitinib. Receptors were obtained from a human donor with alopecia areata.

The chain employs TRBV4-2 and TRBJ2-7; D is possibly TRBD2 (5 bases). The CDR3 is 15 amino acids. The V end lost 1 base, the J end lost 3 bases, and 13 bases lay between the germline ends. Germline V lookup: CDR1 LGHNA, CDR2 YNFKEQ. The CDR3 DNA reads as TGTGCCAGCAGCCAAGTTACTAGTAGGGACTACGAGCAGTACTTC. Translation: CASSQVTSRDYEQYF.

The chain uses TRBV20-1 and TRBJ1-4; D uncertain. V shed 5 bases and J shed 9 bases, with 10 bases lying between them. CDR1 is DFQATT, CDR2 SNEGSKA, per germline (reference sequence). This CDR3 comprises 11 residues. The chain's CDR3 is CSAAGPQKLFF. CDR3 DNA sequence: TGCAGTGCTGCCGGGCCCCAAAAACTGTTTTTT.

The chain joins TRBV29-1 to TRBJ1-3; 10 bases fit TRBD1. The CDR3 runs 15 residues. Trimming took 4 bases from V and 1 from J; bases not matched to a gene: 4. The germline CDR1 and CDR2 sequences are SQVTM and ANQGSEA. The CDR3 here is CSVGTGGYSGNTIYF. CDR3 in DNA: TGCAGCGTTGGGACAGGGGGATATTCTGGAAACACCATATATTTT.

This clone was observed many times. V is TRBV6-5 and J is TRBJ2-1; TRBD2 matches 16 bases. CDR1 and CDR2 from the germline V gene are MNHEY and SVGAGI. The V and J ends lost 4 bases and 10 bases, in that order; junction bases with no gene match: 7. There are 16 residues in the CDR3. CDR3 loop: CASSFGTSGGAREQFF. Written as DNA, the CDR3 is TGTGCCAGCAGTTTCGGGACTAGCGGGGGGGCCCGGGAGCAGTTCTTC.